Following are 26 T cell receptor beta chains from one sample sequenced in a study of PD-L1 blockade in urothelial cancer. The time point here: pretreatment peripheral blood. The method was immunoSEQ multiplex PCR; TCRdb's version includes in-frame clones alone and lacks a portion of them. The data show tens of thousands of clones, 65% to 85% seen once. Sample: PBMCs, taken around atezolizumab (anti-PD-L1) treatment. Every receptor here comes from a woman between 65 and 79 years old with urothelial cancer.

J is TRBJ2-7 and V is TRBV9; 9 positions agree with TRBD1. This CDR3 contains 15 residues. The trim removed 3 bases at V and 4 bases at J, leaving 8 bases unmatched. Per germline, CDR1 SGDLS and CDR2 YYNGEE. CDR3 bases: TGTGCCAGCAGCGAATCCGGGACAGGGCTTTACGAGCAGTACTTC. This encodes CASSESGTGLYEQYF. Supplemented by reference TRBV9 and TRBJ2-7, the full variable domain reads DSGVTQTPKHLITATGQRVTLRCSPRSGDLSVYWYQQSLDQGLQFLIQYYNGEERAKGNILERFSAQQFPDLHSELNLSSLELGDSALYFCASSESGTGLYEQYFGPGTRLTVT.

This chain uses TRBV11-2 with TRBJ2-1; TRBD2 agrees at 8 bases. Germline V gene sequence: CDR1 SGHAT, CDR2 FQNNGV. The J segment lost 4 bases and the V segment lost 4 bases, leaving 9 bases of the junction unmatched. The CDR3 loop spans 16 amino acids. The CDR3 loop is CASSWRGSGEYNEQFF. Written as DNA, the CDR3 is TGTGCCAGCAGCTGGCGGGGTAGCGGGGAATACAATGAGCAGTTCTTC.

V and J are TRBV30 and TRBJ1-5; a possible D gene is TRBD1 (5 bases). CDR3 size: 16 residues. V gave up 2 bases and J gave up 3 bases, with 17 bases separating them. Germline V lookup: CDR1 GTSNPN, CDR2 SVGIG (reference sequence). Here the CDR3 reads CAWSRGGFGNNQPQHF. The DNA for the CDR3 is TGTGCCTGGAGTAGGGGAGGGTTTGGGAACAATCAGCCCCAGCATTTT.

The chain is built from TRBV29-1 and TRBJ1-1; D gene unclear. There are 11 residues in the CDR3. The germline CDR1 and CDR2 sequences are SQVTM and ANQGSEA. V lost 3 bases to trimming and J lost 7 bases, with 9 bases between them. The CDR3 nucleotides are TGCAGCGTTGAGTCGACATTTGAAGCTTTCTTT. It codes for CSVESTFEAFF.

The V gene is TRBV15, the J gene TRBJ2-5; possibly TRBD1 for D (6 bases). V was trimmed by 4 bases and J by 1 base, leaving 13 bases between them. Germline CDR1 LNHNV, CDR2 YYDKDF (reference sequence). This CDR3 comprises 15 residues. The CDR3 loop is CATSIQGGTQETQYF. CDR3 nucleotide sequence: TGTGCCACCAGCATTCAAGGGGGAACCCAAGAGACCCAGTACTTC.

The J gene is TRBJ1-1, the V gene TRBV18; D is unresolved. Germline-derived CDR1 and CDR2 are KGHSH and LQKENI. This CDR3 is 15 amino acids long. Trimming cost V 2 bases and J 2 bases, with 12 bases left between them. CDR3 protein: CASSPSGETNTEAFF. The CDR3 DNA follows: TGTGCCAGCTCACCAAGCGGGGAAACTAACACTGAAGCTTTCTTT.

This clone has just a few counts. CDR3 nucleotide sequence: TGTGCCAGCAGCGTCGAGGGAGGAAACACCATATATTTT. Translated: CASSVEGGNTIYF. The chain combines TRBV9 with TRBJ1-3; D gene unclear. Germline lookup yields CDR1 SGDLS and CDR2 YYNGEE. There are 13 residues in the CDR3. V lost 2 bases, J lost 4 bases, and 7 bases lay in between.

The V gene is TRBV5-5, the J gene TRBJ2-7; 9 nucleotides line up with TRBD2. CDR3 length: 17 amino acids. The V segment lost 1 base and the J segment 0 bases; nucleotides outside the gene matches: 8. Germline V gene lookup returns CDR1 SGHKS and CDR2 YYEKEE (reference sequence). CDR3 sequence: CASSLISGGSGSYEQYF. The CDR3 DNA follows: TGTGCCAGCAGCTTGATTAGCGGGGGCTCCGGCTCCTACGAGCAGTACTTC.

This clone was seen a handful of times. The CDR3: CASSPSGGANTGELFF. DNA of the CDR3: TGTGCCAGCTCACCGTCTGGAGGGGCAAACACCGGGGAGCTGTTTTTT. The chain has TRBV18 and TRBJ2-2, with D perhaps matching TRBD2 (6 bases). CDR1 and CDR2 from the germline V gene are KGHSH and LQKENI. V was clipped by 3 bases and J by 2 bases, with 13 bases between them. CDR3 length: 16 amino acids.

CDR3 bases: TGTGCCAGCAGCGATCAGCCCCAGCATTTT. It encodes CASSDQPQHF. This chain connects TRBV28 to TRBJ1-5; D gene uncertain. Germline values: CDR1 MDHEN, CDR2 SYDVKM. The CDR3 extends over 10 amino acids. Deletions cut 6 bases from V and 5 bases from J, with 2 bases between.

This clone was recorded once. The V and J genes are TRBV30 and TRBJ1-1; a weak D match, TRBD1 (6 bases). Germline CDR1 reads GTSNPN; CDR2 reads SVGIG (reference sequence). The CDR3 extends over 14 amino acids. The V end was cut by 5 bases, the J end by 4 bases, with 17 bases between. The CDR3 DNA reads as TGTGCCTGGCGGGACACGGGATATATCACTGAAGCTTTCTTT. Its translation is CAWRDTGYITEAFF.

V is TRBV19 and J is TRBJ2-7, with 8 bases aligning to TRBD2. This CDR3 region has 15 residues. V lost 6 bases to trimming and J lost 1 base; unmatched junction nucleotides: 8. Germline CDR1 reads LNHDA; CDR2 reads SQIVND (reference sequence). CDR3 region: CASRQTSGASYEQYF. For the CDR3, the DNA is TGTGCCAGTAGGCAAACTAGCGGCGCTTCCTACGAGCAGTACTTC.

V is TRBV7-9 and J is TRBJ1-6, with a possible D match to TRBD1 (6 bases). The CDR3 loop spans 15 amino acids. The V and J ends lost 5 bases and 6 bases respectively, with 14 bases between them. Per the germline V gene, CDR1 is SEHNR and CDR2 is FQNEAQ (reference sequence). The CDR3 nucleotides read TGTGCCAGCAGCCTCAACCGGGACACTAATTCACCCCTCCACTTT. It specifies CASSLNRDTNSPLHF.

On this clone itself: Other nucleotide sequences in the sample specify the same CDR3. The rearrangement links TRBV5-1 to TRBJ1-5; D remains ambiguous. This CDR3 has 15 amino acids. Germline V gene sequence: CDR1 SGHRS, CDR2 YFSETQ. V was pared by 0 bases and J by 0 bases, with 7 bases between. The CDR3 here is CASSLDSYSNQPQHF. CDR3 DNA sequence: TGCGCCAGCAGCTTGGACAGCTATAGCAATCAGCCCCAGCATTTT.

A single count supports this clone. The V call is TRBV6-5, the J call TRBJ2-7, with TRBD2 matching over 8 bases. The CDR3 has 15 amino acids. The V and J ends lost 6 bases and 0 bases, in that order; junction bases with no gene match: 7. The germline V gene has CDR1 MNHEY and CDR2 SVGAGI. The CDR3 reads CASSSGGGGSYEQYF. The CDR3 coding sequence is TGTGCCAGCAGCTCCGGGGGGGGAGGCTCCTACGAGCAGTACTTC.

The rearrangement links TRBV6-1 to TRBJ2-3; tentatively, D is TRBD2 (6 bases). Trimming took 4 bases from V and 1 from J, leaving 9 bases between them. The germline V gene encodes CDR1 MNHNS and CDR2 SASEGT. The CDR3 contains 14 residues. The CDR3 loop reads CASSVGTRTDTQYF. Written as DNA, the CDR3 is TGTGCCAGCAGTGTAGGGACTCGCACAGATACGCAGTATTTT.

The chain recombines TRBV15 with TRBJ1-5; 9 bases line up with TRBD1. The CDR3 sequence is 16 residues long. In germline, CDR1 is LNHNV, CDR2 YYDKDF (reference sequence). The ends lost 0 bases at V and 6 bases at J; junction bases unmatched: 6. CDR3: CATSREGTGYRQPQHF. The CDR3 nucleotides read TGTGCCACCAGCAGAGAAGGGACAGGGTATCGTCAGCCCCAGCATTTT.

The V and J genes are TRBV30 and TRBJ2-6; tentatively, D is TRBD1 (6 bases). The CDR3 consists of 14 residues. Trimming cost V 7 bases and J 0 bases, with 10 bases left between them. Germline loops: CDR1 GTSNPN, CDR2 SVGIG (reference sequence). Here the CDR3 reads CALDSSSGANVLTF. CDR3 DNA sequence: TGTGCCTTGGACAGTAGCTCTGGGGCCAACGTCCTGACTTTC. Full variable domain (outside the CDR3, taken from reference TRBV30 and TRBJ2-6): SQTIHQWPATLVQPVGSPLSLECTVEGTSNPNLYWYRQAAGRGLQLLFYSVGIGQISSEVPQNLSASRPQDRQFILSSKKLLLSDSGFYLCALDSSSGANVLTFGAGSRLTVL.

The chain recombines TRBV6-5 with TRBJ2-3; 9 nucleotides align to TRBD1. Germline CDR1 and CDR2: MNHEY and SVGAGI. This CDR3 comprises 15 residues. V was pared by 6 bases and J by 1 base, with 5 bases of the junction left unmatched. Here the CDR3 reads CASSQQGAGTDTQYF. CDR3 sequence (DNA): TGTGCCAGCAGCCAACAGGGGGCCGGCACAGATACGCAGTATTTT.

This chain joins TRBV7-2 and TRBJ1-3; D call uncertain. Per germline, CDR1 SGHTA and CDR2 FQGNSA. The length of the CDR3 is 12 residues. The V end lost 6 bases, the J end lost 4 bases, and 7 bases lay between the germline ends. The CDR3 coding sequence is TGTGCCAGCAGTTTCGTCGGAAACACCATATATTTT. It is translated as CASSFVGNTIYF.

This chain uses TRBV5-8 with TRBJ2-7; TRBD1 matches 8 bases. V was pared by 4 bases and J by 5 bases, with 11 bases of the junction left unmatched. This CDR3 contains 15 residues. The germline CDR1 and CDR2 sequences are SGHTS and YDEGEE. CDR3 nucleotides: TGTGCCAGCAGCCCAGGAGGTCAGGGGGCTCACGAGCAGTACTTC. Residues: CASSPGGQGAHEQYF.

The chain carries TRBV7-8 and TRBJ1-5; no clear D. Germline V gene lookup returns CDR1 SGHVS and CDR2 FQNEAQ. Trimming stripped 5 bases from V and 4 bases from J, with 15 bases between. This CDR3 contains 15 residues. CDR3 nucleotide sequence: TGTGCCAGCAGCGCTCTCCCGGGAGCTAATCAGCCCCAGCATTTT. Translation: CASSALPGANQPQHF.

The chain recombines TRBV6-6 with TRBJ2-5; maybe TRBD1 (6 bases). Germline loops: CDR1 MNHNY, CDR2 SVGAGI (reference sequence). V lost 2 bases and J 2 bases, leaving 9 bases between the germline ends. CDR3 length equals 14 residues. CDR3 in amino acids: CASSYRDTQETQYF. As DNA, the CDR3 is TGTGCCAGCAGTTACCGGGACACTCAAGAGACCCAGTACTTC.

The chain recombines TRBV5-6 with TRBJ2-5, with TRBD2 as a possible D gene (5 bases). The CDR3 runs 15 residues. The V gene lost 2 bases and the J gene lost 2 bases, with 13 bases spanning the gap. Germline CDR1 reads SGHDT; CDR2 reads YYEEEE. In DNA, the CDR3 is TGTGCCAGCAGCTTCTTCAGCCCGGGGCAAGAGACCCAGTACTTC. Its protein product is CASSFFSPGQETQYF.

The chain links TRBV5-6 to TRBJ2-7; a possible D gene is TRBD1 (7 bases). Trimming shortened V by 4 bases and J by 1 base, and 15 bases separated the two germline ends. Looked up from germline, CDR1 is SGHDT and CDR2 is YYEEEE. This CDR3 spans 15 amino acids. The CDR3 DNA is TGTGCCAGCAGCCGGCGCGGGACAGCGTCCTACGAGCAGTACTTC. Protein product: CASSRRGTASYEQYF. The variable domain in full, completed from reference TRBV5-6 and TRBJ2-7, reads DAGVTQSPTHLIKTRGQQVTLRCSPKSGHDTVSWYQQALGQGPQFIFQYYEEEERQRGNFPDRFSGHQFPNYSSELNVNALLLGDSALYLCASSRRGTASYEQYFGPGTRLTVT.

V usage is TRBV7-8 and J usage is TRBJ2-5; 10 bases match TRBD1. The germline gives CDR1 SGHVS, CDR2 FQNEAQ. CDR3 length: 14 residues. V was pared by 1 base and J by 4 bases, with 0 bases of the junction left unmatched. The CDR3 here is CASSLGDRGETQYF. CDR3 in DNA: TGTGCCAGCAGCTTAGGGGACAGGGGAGAGACCCAGTACTTC.